These 9 T cell receptor beta chains came from one sample sequenced in a study of cytomegalovirus exposure and HLA in healthy donors. A multiplex PCR was run with 60 Vbeta primers and 13 Jbeta primers. Clones were sequenced by immunoSEQ multiplex PCR, and TCRdb holds only the in-frame ones, with some missing. Among more than 200,000 clones, over 60% were seen once, and the ten largest hold 1.5% to 2%. Sample: PBMCs. The receptor set was obtained from a man aged 18 to 29 in good health and CMV-seronegative.

This clone has more than one count but fewer than ten. The chain couples TRBV2 to TRBJ1-3, with D perhaps TRBD1 (5 bases). V lost 1 base to trimming and J lost 0 bases, with 7 bases between them. Looked up from germline, CDR1 is SNHLY and CDR2 is FYNNEI. The CDR3 is made up of 15 amino acids. CDR3: CASSEEGISGNTIYF. CDR3 nucleotide sequence: TGTGCCAGCAGTGAAGAGGGGATCTCTGGAAACACCATATATTTT.

CDR3 sequence: CATRSGQKNTGELFF. CDR3 DNA: TGTGCCACCAGATCGGGACAGAAGAACACCGGGGAGCTGTTTTTT. The V and J genes are TRBV15 and TRBJ2-2; 7 positions match TRBD1. Unmatched junction bases numbered 5, after V lost 6 bases and J lost 1 base. The CDR3 runs 15 residues. Germline loops: CDR1 LNHNV, CDR2 YYDKDF (reference sequence).

The chain has TRBV14 and TRBJ2-5; TRBD1 is a possible D gene (6 bases). The CDR3 is 16 amino acids. Trimming removed 0 bases at V and 1 base at J, with 12 bases between. CDR1 is SGHDN and CDR2 is FVKESK in the germline V gene. The CDR3 DNA is TGTGCCAGCAGCCAAGATGTTCGGGACATCCAAGAGACCCAGTACTTC. It encodes CASSQDVRDIQETQYF.

The CDR3 DNA reads TGTGCCAGCAGTATTGGGACAGGGGCCCATCAGCCCCAGCATTTT. Its protein product is CASSIGTGAHQPQHF. The genes are TRBV5-8 and TRBJ1-5; 10 positions agree with TRBD1. CDR1 SGHTS and CDR2 YDEGEE come from the germline V gene. With V trimmed by 5 bases and J by 5 bases, 7 bases remained unmatched. The length of the CDR3 is 15 residues. The full variable domain, rest sourced from reference TRBV5-8 and TRBJ1-5, is EAGVTQSPTHLIKTRGQQATLRCSPISGHTSVYWYQQALGLGLQFLLWYDEGEERNRGNFPPRFSGRQFPNYSSELNVNALELEDSALYLCASSIGTGAHQPQHFGDGTRLSIL.

The V gene is TRBV7-3, the J gene TRBJ2-1, with a possible D match to TRBD1 (6 bases). CDR3 length: 14 residues. Germline CDR1 SGHTA, CDR2 FQGTGA. V was clipped by 5 bases and J by 6 bases, with 14 bases between them. CDR3 nucleotides: TGTGCCAGCAGCATACAGGGTACGGGCAATGAGCAGTTCTTC. This encodes CASSIQGTGNEQFF.

The rearrangement links TRBV29-1 to TRBJ2-1, with D perhaps matching TRBD1 (6 bases). CDR1 is SQVTM, CDR2 ANQGSEA, per germline. V shed 4 bases and J shed 1 base, with 26 bases lying between them. This CDR3 contains 19 residues. As DNA, the CDR3 is TGCAGCGTTGCATCGGGACACCTTCTGCTATCCAGTTCCTACAATGAGCAGTTCTTC. Its translation is CSVASGHLLLSSSYNEQFF.

This sequence joins TRBV4-3 and TRBJ2-3; D remains unclear. Trimming stripped 0 bases from V and 2 bases from J, with 12 bases between. This CDR3 has 16 residues. Germline CDR1 is LGHNA and CDR2 is YSLEER. The DNA for the CDR3 is TGCGCCAGCAGCCAAGATTGGGCCGGTCCCACAGATACGCAGTATTTT. Residues: CASSQDWAGPTDTQYF.

V usage is TRBV7-3 and J usage is TRBJ1-1; TRBD1 matches 7 bases. With 5 bases clipped from V and 7 bases from J, the junction kept 7 bases outside the gene matches. The CDR3 contains 13 residues. Germline values: CDR1 SGHTA, CDR2 FQGTGA. The CDR3 DNA reads as TGTGCCAGCAGCGACGGGACAGATAGTGAAGCTTTCTTT. Protein product: CASSDGTDSEAFF. Full variable domain (rest looked up from reference TRBV7-3 and TRBJ1-1): GAGVSQTPSNKVTEKGKYVELRCDPISGHTALYWYRQSLGQGPEFLIYFQGTGAADDSGLPNDRFFAVRPEGSVSTLKIQRTERGDSAVYLCASSDGTDSEAFFGQGTRLTVV.

This clone was detected only a few times. This rearrangement joins TRBV15 to TRBJ2-5, with D tentatively TRBD2 (5 bases). The CDR3 is 15 amino acids. Germline V CDR1 and CDR2: LNHNV, YYDKDF (reference sequence). The germline V and J ends were trimmed by 5 bases and 1 base, with 14 bases remaining between them. CDR3 bases: TGTGCCACCAGCGAAACGACTGAGGGCCAAGAGACCCAGTACTTC. Translating it yields CATSETTEGQETQYF.